This entry describes one T cell receptor (beta chain). The data are from a study of technical replicates of blood from a few donors. Data came from immunoSEQ multiplex PCR; TCRdb stores just in-frame clones and leaves some out. The sample has approximately 73,000 clones; 95% are singletons. V lost 1 base and J lost 7, with 13 bases in between. The CDR3 runs to 15 residues. Germline loops: CDR1 MGHRA, CDR2 YSYEKL. This chain joins TRBV4-1 and TRBJ2-2; perhaps TRBD2 as D (5 bases). The material sequenced was T cells isolated from PBMCs. The sequence was collected from a human donor in good health. The CDR3 loop reads CASSQGASFIGELFF. CDR3 bases: TGCGCCAGCAGCCAAGGGGCTAGCTTTATCGGGGAGCTGTTTTTT.